The source of this TCR beta chain is a study of T-cell memory formation after mild COVID-19. Germline V gene lookup returns CDR1 SEHNR and CDR2 FQNEAQ (reference sequence). The J segment lost 7 bases and the V segment lost 4 bases, leaving 16 bases of the junction unmatched. This CDR3 comprises 17 residues. A single record per CDR3 protein comes from TCRdb applying MiXCR to the 5' RACE reads. The repertoire consists of approximately 210,000 distinct CDR3 sequences, with under 30% occurring once and the leading ten covering over 9.5%. This clonotype was counted only a few times. This clonotype was obtained from an adult woman who had mild COVID-19 (a few samples of this study predate the infection). Cell type and time point are not known. The V and J genes are TRBV7-9 and TRBJ1-2; 9 nucleotides align to TRBD1. What was sequenced was PBMCs or a T cell subset sorted from them (not recorded which). Written as DNA, the CDR3 is TGTGCCAGCAGCTCTCTACCGGGACAGGGAATACCTGGTGGCTACACCTTC. Protein sequence: CASSSLPGQGIPGGYTF.